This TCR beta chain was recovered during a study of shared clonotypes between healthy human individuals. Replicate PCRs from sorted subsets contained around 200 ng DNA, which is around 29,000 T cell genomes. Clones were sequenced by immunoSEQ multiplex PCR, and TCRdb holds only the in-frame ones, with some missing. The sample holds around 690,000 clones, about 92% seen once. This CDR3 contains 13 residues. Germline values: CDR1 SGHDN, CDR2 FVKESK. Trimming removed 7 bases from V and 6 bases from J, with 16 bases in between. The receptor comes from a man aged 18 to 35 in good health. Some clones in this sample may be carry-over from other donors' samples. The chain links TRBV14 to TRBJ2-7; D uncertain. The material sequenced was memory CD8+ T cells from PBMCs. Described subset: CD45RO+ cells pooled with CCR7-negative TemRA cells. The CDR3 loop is CASTPGRDGEQYF. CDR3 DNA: TGTGCCAGCACCCCAGGTAGGGATGGCGAGCAGTACTTC.